Listed here are 25 T cell receptor beta chains from one sample, sequenced in a study of blood T cell repertoires in COVID-19. Here immunoSEQ multiplex PCR was the method, and the copy in TCRdb shows in-frame clones only, minus some. The sample yields about 180,000 clones, around 86% seen once. The sequencing sample was made of PBMCs or T cells enriched from blood (not recorded which). The receptors originated from a woman in her twenties or thirties who had recovered from COVID-19.

The chain combines TRBV29-1 with TRBJ2-1, with D tentatively TRBD2 (5 bases). Trimming removed 3 bases at V and 0 bases at J, with 12 bases between. CDR1 SQVTM and CDR2 ANQGSEA come from the germline V gene. The CDR3 has 15 amino acids. The CDR3, as DNA: TGCAGCGTTGACCGTCCTGGGAGCTCCTACAATGAGCAGTTCTTC. It specifies CSVDRPGSSYNEQFF.

The chain couples TRBV18 to TRBJ2-1; TRBD1 aligns across 9 bases. The length of the CDR3 is 18 residues. CDR1 is KGHSH, CDR2 LQKENI, per germline. V lost 6 bases and J lost 7; bases outside the gene matches: 19. This CDR3 is CASSPGQGMTGPENEQFF. The CDR3 DNA reads TGTGCCAGCTCTCCGGGACAGGGAATGACAGGACCAGAGAATGAGCAGTTCTTC.

This clone was recorded only once. This rearrangement joins TRBV7-8 to TRBJ1-3; D remains ambiguous. This CDR3 contains 16 residues. V lost 0 bases and J lost 0, with 9 bases in between. Germline CDR1 reads SGHVS; CDR2 reads FQNEAQ. CDR3 bases: TGTGCCAGCAGCTTAGCCCGGGTTTCCTCTGGAAACACCATATATTTT. Its translation: CASSLARVSSGNTIYF.

V usage is TRBV2 and J usage is TRBJ2-7; 7 nucleotides line up with TRBD2. This CDR3 has 15 residues. J was trimmed by 4 bases and V by 4 bases; bases with no gene match: 10. The germline V gene has CDR1 SNHLY and CDR2 FYNNEI. The CDR3 bases are TGTGCCAGCAGTGCCTCGGGAGGCACCACATACGAGCAGTACTTC. As protein: CASSASGGTTYEQYF.

V usage is TRBV28 and J usage is TRBJ1-1; TRBD1 agrees at 7 bases. Trimming removed 2 bases from V and 0 bases from J; junction bases left unmatched: 6. Germline CDR1 is MDHEN and CDR2 is SYDVKM. This CDR3 is 16 amino acids long. The CDR3 sequence: CASSLGDREMNTEAFF. CDR3 nucleotides: TGTGCCAGCAGTTTAGGGGACAGAGAAATGAACACTGAAGCTTTCTTT. Looking up the rest from reference TRBV28 and TRBJ1-1 gives the full variable domain: DVKVTQSSRYLVKRTGEKVFLECVQDMDHENMFWYRQDPGLGLRLIYFSYDVKMKEKGDIPEGYSVSREKKERFSLILESASTNQTSMYLCASSLGDREMNTEAFFGQGTRLTVV.

V is TRBV7-8 and J is TRBJ2-1, with D hard to call. V lost 1 base and J 1 base, leaving 11 bases between the germline ends. The length of the CDR3 is 16 residues. Germline loops: CDR1 SGHVS, CDR2 FQNEAQ. CDR3 sequence: CASSLGSVQSYNEQFF. CDR3 nucleotide sequence: TGTGCCAGCAGCTTAGGTTCAGTTCAATCCTACAATGAGCAGTTCTTC.

The chain's CDR3 is CASSLDDRQPQHF. In DNA, the CDR3 is TGTGCCAGCAGTTTAGACGACAGGCAGCCCCAGCATTTT. The chain employs TRBV12-3 or TRBV12-4 and TRBJ1-5; a weak D match, TRBD1 (6 bases). The CDR3 extends over 13 amino acids. Trimming shortened V by 1 base and J by 7 bases, and 8 bases separated the two germline ends.

The chain employs TRBV3-1 (or the pseudogene TRBV3-2) and TRBJ1-5; TRBD1 agrees at 9 bases. This CDR3 comprises 13 residues. The V gene end was trimmed by 6 bases and the J gene end by 7 bases; junction bases not matched to a gene: 4. Germline lookup yields CDR1 LGHDT and CDR2 YNNKEL (reference sequence). The CDR3 reads CASSTGGRQPQHF. The CDR3, as DNA: TGTGCCAGCAGTACAGGGGGCAGGCAGCCCCAGCATTTT.

The rearrangement uses TRBV18 and TRBJ2-6; possible D gene TRBD2, 5 bases. The germline V gene has CDR1 KGHSH and CDR2 LQKENI. The CDR3 totals 20 residues. V was cut by 3 bases and J by 0 bases, with 21 bases left in between. DNA of the CDR3: TGTGCCAGCTCACCGGGAGTACCCGTCCCCCCGAGCTCTGGGGCCAACGTCCTGACTTTC. Its protein product is CASSPGVPVPPSSGANVLTF.

The chain carries TRBV29-1 and TRBJ2-1; 8 positions agree with TRBD1. The CDR3 loop spans 13 amino acids. Per germline, CDR1 SQVTM and CDR2 ANQGSEA. V lost 3 bases and J lost 9; bases outside the gene matches: 7. CDR3 amino acids: CSVDGQGRSEQFF. The CDR3, as DNA: TGCAGCGTTGATGGACAGGGACGAAGTGAGCAGTTCTTC.

This clone has only a few counts. Other DNA sequences in the sample encode the same CDR3. CDR3 region: CASSFGGSYEQYF. The CDR3 DNA reads TGTGCCAGCAGCTTCGGGGGCTCCTACGAGCAGTACTTC. The chain combines TRBV5-6 with TRBJ2-7; perhaps TRBD2 as D (6 bases). This CDR3 is built from 13 residues. V lost 2 bases and J 0 bases, leaving 6 bases between the germline ends. From germline, CDR1 is SGHDT and CDR2 YYEEEE. Supplemented by reference TRBV5-6 and TRBJ2-7, the full variable domain reads DAGVTQSPTHLIKTRGQQVTLRCSPKSGHDTVSWYQQALGQGPQFIFQYYEEEERQRGNFPDRFSGHQFPNYSSELNVNALLLGDSALYLCASSFGGSYEQYFGPGTRLTVT.

The chain is built from TRBV6-5 and TRBJ1-2, with D unresolved. This CDR3 contains 12 residues. Germline V gives CDR1 MNHEY, CDR2 SVGAGI. V lost 2 bases and J 14 bases, leaving 15 bases between the germline ends. The CDR3 region is CASSYNGEVWTF. CDR3 nucleotides: TGTGCCAGCAGTTACAACGGGGAGGTATGGACCTTC.

This chain connects TRBV15 to TRBJ2-1; the D is unclear. Deletions cut 1 base from V and 4 bases from J, with 8 bases between. CDR1 and CDR2 from the germline V gene are LNHNV and YYDKDF (reference sequence). This CDR3 spans 14 amino acids. This CDR3 is CATSRGPGYNEQFF. Written as DNA, the CDR3 is TGTGCCACCAGCAGAGGGCCGGGTTACAATGAGCAGTTCTTC.

The genes are TRBV28 and TRBJ1-2; the match to TRBD1 covers 8 bases. This CDR3 region has 15 residues. Germline lookup yields CDR1 MDHEN and CDR2 SYDVKM. After removal of 4 bases from V and 2 bases from J, the junction contained 6 bases not matched to a gene. In DNA form, the CDR3 reads TGTGCCAGCAGTTCCGCCACAGGGGGGAACTATGGCTACACCTTC. Translation gives CASSSATGGNYGYTF.

Written as DNA, the CDR3 is TGTGCCAGCAGCTTGAGACCAACAGGGTTGGTTAGCAATCAGCCCCAGCATTTT. It codes for CASSLRPTGLVSNQPQHF. The rearrangement joins TRBV7-2 to TRBJ1-5, with D tentatively TRBD1 (6 bases). The CDR3 covers 18 residues. Trimming took off 3 bases at V and 0 bases at J, with 18 bases between the two ends. Germline values: CDR1 SGHTA, CDR2 FQGNSA. Drawing the rest from reference TRBV7-2 and TRBJ1-5, the complete variable domain is GAGVSQSPSNKVTEKGKDVELRCDPISGHTALYWYRQSLGQGLEFLIYFQGNSAPDKSGLPSDRFSAERTGGSVSTLTIQRTQQEDSAVYLCASSLRPTGLVSNQPQHFGDGTRLSIL.

This chain links TRBV30 with TRBJ1-1; tentatively, D is TRBD1 (5 bases). V lost 2 bases, J lost 1 base, and 11 bases lay in between. This CDR3 is 14 amino acids long. The germline gives CDR1 GTSNPN, CDR2 SVGIG (reference sequence). The CDR3 region has the DNA TGTGCCTGGAGTCCCCTAGGGGAGAACACTGAAGCTTTCTTT. Translated: CAWSPLGENTEAFF.

The chain recombines TRBV5-4 with TRBJ2-2, with D tentatively TRBD2 (7 bases). Germline CDR1 and CDR2: SGHNT and YYREEE (reference sequence). CDR3 length equals 18 residues. V lost 9 bases to trimming and J lost 4 bases, with 28 bases between them. CDR3 sequence (DNA): TGTGCCACCAAACTTGGGGGGGGCTCTAGCGGAGGCACCGGGGAGCTGTTTTTT. Protein: CATKLGGGSSGGTGELFF.

The J gene is TRBJ2-7, the V gene TRBV20-1; TRBD1 might be the D (6 bases). V shed 6 bases and J shed 6 bases, with 12 bases lying between them. CDR1 is DFQATT, CDR2 SNEGSKA, per germline (reference sequence). This CDR3 is 11 amino acids long. CDR3 bases: TGCAGTGCCCTAACAGGGCTCGAGCAGTACTTC. It translates to CSALTGLEQYF.

The chain carries TRBV27 and TRBJ2-2; the D is unclear. The V end was cut by 2 bases, the J end by 2 bases, with 9 bases between. Germline assignment: CDR1 MNHEY and CDR2 SMNVEV (reference sequence). This CDR3 region has 15 residues. CDR3 sequence: CASSLLGVNTGELFF. Written as DNA, the CDR3 is TGTGCCAGCAGTTTACTGGGCGTAAACACCGGGGAGCTGTTTTTT.

This chain connects TRBV5-1 to TRBJ2-7; tentative D call: TRBD2 (6 bases). Germline assignment: CDR1 SGHRS and CDR2 YFSETQ. V gave up 4 bases and J gave up 1 base, with 12 bases separating them. This CDR3 has 14 amino acids. The CDR3 sequence: CASSIADGSYEQYF. The CDR3 nucleotides are TGCGCCAGCAGCATAGCGGACGGTTCCTACGAGCAGTACTTC.

CDR3 loop: CASSPQGAGGTDTQYF. The CDR3 DNA reads as TGTGCCAGCAGCCCGCAGGGCGCGGGGGGCACAGATACGCAGTATTTT. The chain has TRBV3-1 (or the pseudogene TRBV3-2) and TRBJ2-3; TRBD2 agrees at 7 bases. Germline V CDR1 and CDR2: LGHDT, YNNKEL (reference sequence). The CDR3 length is 16 residues. Trimming removed 4 bases from V and 1 base from J; junction bases left unmatched: 8.

This clone was seen a single time. The chain combines TRBV9 with TRBJ2-7, with TRBD2 as a possible D gene (6 bases). V was trimmed by 0 bases and J by 1 base, leaving 11 bases between them. CDR1 and CDR2 (germline): SGDLS, YYNGEE. This CDR3 contains 15 residues. CDR3 region: CASSVGPGESYEQYF. The CDR3 region has the DNA TGTGCCAGCAGCGTAGGTCCGGGGGAGTCCTACGAGCAGTACTTC.

J is TRBJ2-1 and V is TRBV30, with D tentatively TRBD2 (6 bases). This CDR3 is 13 amino acids long. V dropped 1 base and J dropped 5 bases, with 9 bases sitting between them. Germline V gene lookup returns CDR1 GTSNPN and CDR2 SVGIG (reference sequence). The CDR3 coding sequence is TGTGCCTGGAGTGGACTAGTGAACAATGAGCAGTTCTTC. This translates into CAWSGLVNNEQFF.

V is TRBV3-1 (or the pseudogene TRBV3-2) and J is TRBJ1-1; D gene ambiguous. Trimming took 1 base from V and 0 from J, leaving 6 bases between them. The CDR3 consists of 14 residues. CDR1 and CDR2 (germline): LGHDT, YNNKEL (reference sequence). The CDR3 DNA reads as TGTGCCAGCAGCCAAGCGGTTCTGAACACTGAAGCTTTCTTT. This translates into CASSQAVLNTEAFF.

This clone appeared a single time. Here the CDR3 reads CASSMAGRLGYEQYF. The CDR3 DNA reads TGTGCCAGTAGTATGGCAGGGCGGCTGGGCTACGAGCAGTACTTC. This chain joins TRBV19 and TRBJ2-7, with D possibly TRBD1 on 5 matching bases. This CDR3 contains 15 residues. The germline V and J ends were trimmed by 3 bases and 3 bases, with 15 bases remaining between them. CDR1 and CDR2 (germline): LNHDA, SQIVND (reference sequence).